This T cell receptor beta chain was profiled in a study of patients and donors after allogeneic stem cell transplantation. TCRdb called the RT-PCR reads again in MiXCR, with one record for every CDR3 protein. This sample has roughly 180,000 distinct CDR3 sequences; less than 45% occur once, and the top ten carry 33%. The ends were cut back, 5 bases at V and 3 bases at J, with 8 bases in the middle. In germline, CDR1 is MNHEY, CDR2 SVGAGI. CDR3 length equals 12 residues. Material: blood, either unsorted or a sorted T cell fraction (not recorded which). The receptor's source is a human donor who was either an allogeneic HSCT recipient or a stem cell or donor lymphocyte infusion donor (not recorded which). It is not recorded whose cells these are; they may come from a transplant donor. The V call is TRBV6-5, the J call TRBJ2-7; D ambiguous. The CDR3 nucleotides are TGTGCCAGCAGTGCAGTGGGCTACGAGCAGTACTTC. Its translation: CASSAVGYEQYF.